Following are 27 T cell receptor beta chains from one sample sequenced in a study of T-cell reconstitution after alpha-beta-depleted transplantation in children. Preparation of the TCRbeta library used unique molecular identifiers. TCRdb redid the calling of the PCR reads with MiXCR, one entry per CDR3 protein. Among hundreds of thousands of distinct CDR3 sequences, 15% to 20% were seen once, and the ten largest hold around 43%. Source: PBMCs, mostly from graft donor cells, taken 360 days after TCRalphabeta/CD19-depleted stem cell transplant. The source of these receptors is a male patient under 10 years old who had a stem cell transplant for acute lymphoblastic leukemia, so the T cells may come from the graft donor.

The chain links TRBV27 to TRBJ2-7; perhaps TRBD1 as D (5 bases). From germline, CDR1 is MNHEY and CDR2 SMNVEV (reference sequence). This CDR3 has 17 residues. The V end was cut by 6 bases, the J end by 2 bases, with 23 bases between. The CDR3 DNA is TGTGCCAGCAGCCCAACCCCCGCACCAGGGTTTGCCTACGAGCAGTACTTC. Protein: CASSPTPAPGFAYEQYF.

The V call is TRBV29-1, the J call TRBJ2-3; no clear D gene. Germline-derived CDR1 and CDR2 are SQVTM and ANQGSEA. V lost 4 bases and J 6 bases, leaving 14 bases between the germline ends. CDR3 size: 13 residues. As DNA, the CDR3 is TGCAGCGTTGGGATCCTCCGTGTCGATACGCAGTATTTT. It specifies CSVGILRVDTQYF.

This CDR3 is CASSFTHGGTEAFF. The CDR3, as DNA: TGTGCCAGCAGTTTCACCCACGGGGGCACTGAAGCTTTCTTT. This chain connects TRBV12-3 or TRBV12-4 to TRBJ1-1; a weak D match, TRBD1 (5 bases). V lost 3 bases to trimming and J lost 4 bases, with 12 bases between them. The CDR3 loop spans 14 amino acids.

This clonotype was observed many times. The gene calls are TRBV20-1 and TRBJ1-1; D is perhaps TRBD1 (6 bases). The CDR3 extends over 12 amino acids. Trimming cost V 4 bases and J 3 bases, with 9 bases left between them. Per germline, CDR1 DFQATT and CDR2 SNEGSKA (reference sequence). CDR3 sequence reads: CSAKEGDTEAFF. CDR3 sequence (DNA): TGCAGTGCTAAAGAGGGGGACACTGAAGCTTTCTTT.

This clonotype was detected ten times or more. This chain links TRBV6-5 with TRBJ2-2; no reliable D call. Trimming removed 2 bases from V and 0 bases from J, with 13 bases in between. The CDR3 runs 17 residues. Per the germline V gene, CDR1 is MNHEY and CDR2 is SVGAGI. In DNA form, the CDR3 reads TGTGCCAGCAGTTACGGGCACAGCCGTTCGAACACCGGGGAGCTGTTTTTT. Protein: CASSYGHSRSNTGELFF.

The chain combines TRBV6-2 or TRBV6-3 with TRBJ2-7; D unclear. CDR3 length: 13 amino acids. CDR1 MNHEY and CDR2 SVGEGT come from the germline V gene. Trimming shortened V by 6 bases and J by 7 bases, and 16 bases separated the two germline ends. In DNA form, the CDR3 reads TGTGCCAGCAGCCGGACCCACCTCGTTGAGCAGTACTTC. Its translation is CASSRTHLVEQYF.

This clonotype was seen ten or more times. This chain links TRBV5-1 with TRBJ2-3; D remains unclear. Germline CDR1 is SGHRS and CDR2 is YFSETQ. Trimming left V 4 bases short and J 2 bases short, with 8 bases between. The CDR3 runs to 13 residues. The CDR3 DNA follows: TGCGCCAGCAGCGGGTCCCCCACAGATACGCAGTATTTT. Protein sequence: CASSGSPTDTQYF.

This chain joins TRBV12-3 or TRBV12-4 and TRBJ2-1; 7 bases line up with TRBD1. CDR3 size: 16 residues. With 2 bases clipped from V and 0 bases from J, the junction kept 4 bases outside the gene matches. CDR3 nucleotides: TGTGCCAGCAGTTTAAGACAGGGACCCTCCTACAATGAGCAGTTCTTC. It yields the protein CASSLRQGPSYNEQFF.

This clonotype was found a few times. The rearrangement links TRBV4-1 to TRBJ1-1, with D tentatively TRBD1 (6 bases). V gave up 2 bases and J gave up 4 bases, with 11 bases separating them. CDR3 length: 14 residues. The germline gives CDR1 MGHRA, CDR2 YSYEKL. The CDR3 DNA is TGCGCCAGCAGCCAAAACAGGGCTGGCACTGAAGCTTTCTTT. Encoded protein: CASSQNRAGTEAFF.

This chain uses TRBV10-3 with TRBJ2-3; 11 bases are a match to TRBD2. The CDR3 length is 14 residues. Trimming took 8 bases from V and 5 from J; bases not matched to a gene: 6. Germline-derived CDR1 and CDR2 are ENHRY and SYGVKD. Here the CDR3 reads CAIGLAGGQDTQYF. CDR3 DNA: TGTGCCATCGGGTTAGCGGGAGGGCAAGATACGCAGTATTTT.

This clonotype showed up just once. The rearrangement joins TRBV4-1 to TRBJ2-7; 8 nucleotides agree with TRBD1. The CDR3 is 16 residues long. V was clipped by 1 base and J by 0 bases; unmatched bases: 5. Germline V gives CDR1 MGHRA, CDR2 YSYEKL. The CDR3 nucleotides are TGCGCCAGCAGCCAAGGGCCCGGGACAGGCTCCTACGAGCAGTACTTC. Translating gives CASSQGPGTGSYEQYF.

The sample holds a few counts of this clonotype. The chain employs TRBV5-1 and TRBJ2-2, with TRBD1 matching 7 bases. This CDR3 contains 15 residues. The trim removed 4 bases at V and 6 bases at J, leaving 9 bases unmatched. Germline lookup yields CDR1 SGHRS and CDR2 YFSETQ. The CDR3 sequence: CASSPTGGQAGELFF. CDR3 DNA sequence: TGCGCCAGCAGCCCCACCGGAGGACAGGCCGGGGAGCTGTTTTTT.

This clonotype was seen a few times. The junction departs from germline at one end; a sequencing error may be responsible. The chain links TRBV7-7 to TRBJ2-3, with 14 bases identical to TRBD2. The CDR3 spans 16 residues. Germline loops: CDR1 SSHAT, CDR2 FNYEAQ (reference sequence). CDR3 loop: CASSARLAGGKDTQYF. CDR3 coding DNA: TGTGCTAGCAGCGCCCGACTAGCGGGAGGGAAAGATACGCAGTATTTT.

J is TRBJ2-6 and V is TRBV5-1; 8 positions agree with TRBD2. With V trimmed by 3 bases and J by 4 bases, 18 bases remained unmatched. The CDR3 is made up of 20 amino acids. Germline CDR1 is SGHRS and CDR2 is YFSETQ. CDR3 loop: CASSSHYGLALPLGANVLTF. CDR3 nucleotides: TGCGCCAGCAGCTCCCACTATGGACTAGCCCTGCCTCTGGGGGCCAACGTCCTGACTTTC.

The rearrangement joins TRBV3-1 to TRBJ2-2; TRBD2 aligns across 11 bases. Looked up from germline, CDR1 is LGHDT and CDR2 is YNNKEL (reference sequence). CDR3 length equals 17 residues. The V gene end was trimmed by 0 bases and the J gene end by 5 bases; junction bases not matched to a gene: 5. The chain's CDR3 is CASSQDSGRVGTGELFF. CDR3 in DNA: TGTGCCAGCAGCCAAGATAGCGGGAGGGTAGGGACCGGGGAGCTGTTTTTT.

This clonotype was seen repeatedly, ten times or more. The chain employs TRBV4-1 and TRBJ2-1, with 9 nucleotides matching TRBD2. This CDR3 contains 17 residues. Looked up from germline, CDR1 is MGHRA and CDR2 is YSYEKL. The V and J ends lost 1 base and 7 bases, in that order; junction bases with no gene match: 11. The CDR3 sequence is CASSQVGSGSGANEQFF. In DNA, the CDR3 is TGCGCCAGCAGCCAAGTTGGTAGCGGGAGCGGTGCGAATGAGCAGTTCTTC.

The chain is built from TRBV28 and TRBJ2-3, with 7 bases identical to TRBD2. With V trimmed by 3 bases and J by 2 bases, 8 bases remained unmatched. Germline V lookup: CDR1 MDHEN, CDR2 SYDVKM. This CDR3 contains 16 residues. The CDR3 nucleotides are TGTGCCAGCAGTTTCCGGCGGGAGAGGTTCACAGATACGCAGTATTTT. Protein product: CASSFRRERFTDTQYF.

The sample holds a few counts of this clonotype. This chain links TRBV12-3 or TRBV12-4 with TRBJ2-6, with no clear D. With 7 bases removed from V and 0 bases from J, the gap between germline ends came to 10 bases. This CDR3 has 15 residues. The CDR3 DNA reads TGTGCCAGCACCGTCGGCTTCTCTGGGGCCAACGTCCTGACTTTC. The encoded protein is CASTVGFSGANVLTF.

This clonotype was recorded a few times. The rearrangement joins TRBV9 to TRBJ2-2, with 9 bases identical to TRBD2. With V trimmed by 2 bases and J by 7 bases, 6 bases remained unmatched. CDR3 length: 15 residues. Germline V lookup: CDR1 SGDLS, CDR2 YYNGEE. CDR3 amino acids: CASSVRREGNGELFF. The CDR3 DNA reads TGTGCCAGCAGCGTGAGGCGGGAGGGCAACGGGGAGCTGTTTTTT.

This clonotype was picked up a small number of times. This rearrangement joins TRBV4-1 to TRBJ2-3; 11 nucleotides align to TRBD2. Looked up from germline, CDR1 is MGHRA and CDR2 is YSYEKL. The CDR3 contains 16 residues. J lost 5 bases, V lost 10 bases, and 14 bases had no gene match. CDR3 in DNA: TGCGCCACCAGTGAACAACTAGCGGGAGTGGGAGATACGCAGTATTTT. It codes for CATSEQLAGVGDTQYF.

The chain is built from TRBV4-3 and TRBJ2-5; no clear D. Germline CDR1 and CDR2: LGHNA and YSLEER. V lost 0 bases, J lost 4 bases, and 9 bases lay in between. This CDR3 is 14 amino acids long. CDR3 sequence (DNA): TGCGCCAGCAGCCAAGATGGAGTGGGAGAGACCCAGTACTTC. This translates into CASSQDGVGETQYF.

This chain joins TRBV27 and TRBJ2-1, with TRBD2 identical over 12 bases. The CDR3 spans 21 residues. V lost 3 bases to trimming and J lost 6 bases; unmatched junction nucleotides: 21. CDR1 and CDR2 from the germline V gene are MNHEY and SMNVEV (reference sequence). The CDR3 coding sequence is TGTGCCAGCAGTTTGTCGTTAGGTAGGGTGCTAGCGGGAGGGTCAGCCAATGAGCAGTTCTTC. It specifies CASSLSLGRVLAGGSANEQFF.

V gene TRBV3-1 combines with J gene TRBJ2-1; no definite D call. Trimming shortened V by 5 bases and J by 7 bases, and 9 bases separated the two germline ends. The CDR3 runs 12 residues. Germline V gene data show CDR1 as LGHDT and CDR2 as YNNKEL (reference sequence). The CDR3 region has the DNA TGTGCCAGCAGCTATCCAGGAAATGAGCAGTTCTTC. It specifies CASSYPGNEQFF.

This clonotype was detected only a few times. This chain connects TRBV7-2 to TRBJ2-5, with unresolved D. The germline V gene encodes CDR1 SGHTA and CDR2 FQGNSA. The V gene lost 4 bases and the J gene lost 1 base, with 16 bases spanning the gap. CDR3 length equals 16 residues. CDR3 loop: CASSWPGGPVQETQYF. CDR3 nucleotides: TGTGCCAGCAGCTGGCCTGGCGGTCCCGTCCAAGAGACCCAGTACTTC.

The chain recombines TRBV29-1 with TRBJ2-1; tentative D call: TRBD2 (5 bases). The CDR3 spans 15 residues. The ends were cut back, 0 bases at V and 8 bases at J, with 17 bases in the middle. Germline CDR1 and CDR2: SQVTM and ANQGSEA. CDR3 nucleotide sequence: TGCAGCGTTGAAGATCGCACTAGGAGAGACCATGAGCAGTTCTTC. Protein sequence: CSVEDRTRRDHEQFF.

The V gene is TRBV7-9, the J gene TRBJ2-5, with D perhaps matching TRBD1 or TRBD2 (5 bases each). V lost 4 bases and J lost 5, with 11 bases in between. Germline CDR1 SEHNR, CDR2 FQNEAQ (reference sequence). There are 13 residues in the CDR3. CDR3 bases: TGTGCCAGCAGCTGGGGGAATGTCGAGACCCAGTACTTC. It codes for CASSWGNVETQYF. The complete variable domain, with remaining parts taken from reference TRBV7-9 and TRBJ2-5, reads DTGVSQNPRHKITKRGQNVTFRCDPISEHNRLYWYRQTLGQGPEFLTYFQNEAQLEKSRLLSDRFSAERPKGSFSTLEIQRTEQGDSAMYLCASSWGNVETQYFGPGTRLLVL.

The CDR3 here is CASSYYEASETQYF. The CDR3 DNA follows: TGTGCCAGCAGTTACTATGAGGCTTCGGAGACCCAGTACTTC. The chain uses TRBV6-2 or TRBV6-3 and TRBJ2-5; D is unresolved. The V end lost 1 base, the J end lost 5 bases, and 11 bases lay between the germline ends. The germline V gene encodes CDR1 MNHEY and CDR2 SVGEGT. The CDR3 sequence is 14 residues long.